The rows below give T cell receptor beta chains drawn from one sample of a study of blood T cell repertoires in COVID-19. The repertoire was sequenced with immunoSEQ multiplex PCR; TCRdb's copy has only in-frame clones and lacks some. The sample carries some 180,000 clones, about 80% recorded once. The source material was peripheral blood. Receptors originate from a man aged 60-69 years with acute or convalescent COVID-19. The CDR3 runs from the conserved cysteine through the conserved F or W. A D gene is named only where the DNA matches it firmly. Rows may omit the clone size; those that give it use once, few, many or a size class.

TGTGCCAGCAGTTTGAGCAACTACGAGCAGTACTTC CASSLSNYEQYF TRBJ2-7 NA NA TRBV12-3/TRBV12-4
TGTGCCAGCAGCCCTAACAGGGCCGGCGAGCTGTTTTTT CASSPNRAGELFF TRBJ2-2 NA NA TRBV7-2
TGTGCCAGCAGCTTTGGGCGGGAGTATAACGAGCAGTACTTC CASSFGREYNEQYF TRBJ2-7 TRBD2 NA TRBV7-9
TGTGCCACAAGACTAAACCGGGACAGGGGGTTGGATGAGCAGTTCTTC CATRLNRDRGLDEQFF TRBJ2-1 TRBD1 NA TRBV15
TGTGCCAGCAGCTTAGGTGGCACCCAACCCTCATATAATTCACCCCTCCACTTT CASSLGGTQPSYNSPLHF TRBJ1-6 NA once TRBV7-9
TGTGCCAGCAGGACGACAGGGGGGGATGGCTACACCTTC CASRTTGGDGYTF TRBJ1-2 TRBD1 NA TRBV12-3/TRBV12-4
TGTGCCAGCAGTTACACCCCGAGCTCTGGGGCCAACGTCCTGACTTTC CASSYTPSSGANVLTF TRBJ2-6 NA NA TRBV6-2/TRBV6-3
TGCAGCGTTGCGGGGGGCAGATATGGCTACACCTTC CSVAGGRYGYTF TRBJ1-2 NA NA TRBV29-1
TGTGCCAGCAGTCTGGACAGGGGAAGTTACAATGAGCAGTTCTTC CASSLDRGSYNEQFF TRBJ2-1 TRBD1 NA TRBV6-2/TRBV6-3
TGTGCCACCAGTCAGAAAGAGACCCAGTACTTC CATSQKETQYF TRBJ2-5 NA NA TRBV24-1
TGTGCCACCAGCAGAGGAGCAACTAATGAAAAACTGTTTTTT CATSRGATNEKLFF TRBJ1-4 NA NA TRBV15
TGTGCCAGCAGCCAAGACGTCGGACTAGCGGGAGCCGAGCAGTACTTC CASSQDVGLAGAEQYF TRBJ2-7 TRBD2 NA TRBV3-1/TRBV3-2
TGTGCCAGAACAACTAGCGCAGAGACCCAGTACTTC CARTTSAETQYF TRBJ2-5 TRBD2 once TRBV6-5
TGTGCCAGCAGCCCCGGGACAGGGTTTCAGCCCCAGCATTTT CASSPGTGFQPQHF TRBJ1-5 TRBD1 NA TRBV9
TGTGCCAGCAGCTTCGCGTTACTAGCGGGGGGGCGGACAGAGACCCAGTACTTC CASSFALLAGGRTETQYF TRBJ2-5 TRBD2 NA TRBV7-2
TGTGCCATCAGTGAAGATGAGGGTTATCAGCCCCAGCATTTT CAISEDEGYQPQHF TRBJ1-5 NA NA TRBV10-3
TGTGCCTGGAGAGCGGCCTACAATGAGCAGTTCTTC CAWRAAYNEQFF TRBJ2-1 NA NA TRBV30
TGTGCCAGCAGTACCGGGACTAGCGGGAGTGGGACAGATACGCAGTATTTT CASSTGTSGSGTDTQYF TRBJ2-3 TRBD2 NA TRBV2
TGTGCCACCAGTGATTTGCAGGGTCGTGGCTACACCTTC CATSDLQGRGYTF TRBJ1-2 NA NA TRBV24-1
TGTGCCAGCAGTGAGACAGGGTATCAGCCCCAGCATTTT CASSETGYQPQHF TRBJ1-5 TRBD1 few TRBV11-2
TGTGCCAGCGGGTTCAGGCCCAATAATTCACCCCTCTACTTT CASGFRPNNSPLYF TRBJ1-6 NA NA TRBV2
TGTGCCAGCAGCCAAGTGAGGGCATGGTCGGACAGGGCCTACGAGCAGTACTTC CASSQVRAWSDRAYEQYF TRBJ2-7 TRBD1 NA TRBV14
TGTGCCACTGGAAAGGACAGGGGGGATTGGGGCAATCAGCCCCAGCATTTT CATGKDRGDWGNQPQHF TRBJ1-5 TRBD1 NA TRBV19
TGTGCCAGCAGCCCCAACCTACGGGGGGCGAGCGGTTCACCCCTCCACTTT CASSPNLRGASGSPLHF TRBJ1-6 NA NA TRBV9
TGCGCCAGCAGCTTTTCTAGCGGCTCGGGCGAGACCCAGTACTTC CASSFSSGSGETQYF TRBJ2-5 TRBD2 NA TRBV5-1
TGTGCCAGCAGCGTAGCTAGCGGGGGTGCACCCTACGAGCAGTACTTC CASSVASGGAPYEQYF TRBJ2-7 TRBD2 NA TRBV9
TGCGCCAGCAGTCCCCGACAGGGAGGTGAAAAACTGTTTTTT CASSPRQGGEKLFF TRBJ1-4 TRBD1 NA TRBV4-1
TGTGCCACCAGTGACGGGTCCCTTGGCTACACCTTC CATSDGSLGYTF TRBJ1-2 NA NA TRBV24-1
TGTGCCAGCAGTGACAGGGTCCCCGGGCGGGCTTTCTTT CASSDRVPGRAFF TRBJ1-1 NA NA TRBV25-1
TGTGCCAGCTCACAGGGGCATGAGCAGTTCTTC CASSQGHEQFF TRBJ2-1 NA NA TRBV18
TGCGCCAGCAGCCAAGGTGCCGGGGAATTGGATTCACCCCTCCACTTT CASSQGAGELDSPLHF TRBJ1-6 NA NA TRBV4-3
TGTGCCAGCAGTCGGACGACAGGGGGGGCCGGGGAGCTGTTTTTT CASSRTTGGAGELFF TRBJ2-2 TRBD1 NA TRBV5-8
TGTGCCAGCAGCATAGGACTAGCGGCGCACGAGCAGTACTTC CASSIGLAAHEQYF TRBJ2-7 TRBD2 NA TRBV3-1/TRBV3-2
TGTGCCAGCAGCTTACAGGGGATTGGAGGCTACACCTTC CASSLQGIGGYTF TRBJ1-2 TRBD1 once TRBV5-4
TGTGCCAGCAGACTAGCGGGAGCCCACAATGAGCAGTTCTTC CASRLAGAHNEQFF TRBJ2-1 TRBD2 NA TRBV3-1/TRBV3-2
TGTGCCAGCAGTCGACAGGGCTCCTACGAGCAGTACTTC CASSRQGSYEQYF TRBJ2-7 TRBD1 NA TRBV6-6
TGTGCCAGCAGCCTCGGACTAGCGGAAATCACAGATACGCAGTATTTT CASSLGLAEITDTQYF TRBJ2-3 TRBD2 NA TRBV7-3
TGCGCCAGCAGCTTGGGACAGGGGCCGGTGGAACTGTTTTTT CASSLGQGPVELFF TRBJ1-4 TRBD1 NA TRBV5-1
TGTGCCAGCAGCCTGAGACTAGCGGGGACGAACACAGATACGCAGTATTTT CASSLRLAGTNTDTQYF TRBJ2-3 TRBD2 NA TRBV5-4
TGCGCCAGCAGCTTAGGTAGTTTTGGGCTAAATGAGCAGTTCTTC CASSLGSFGLNEQFF TRBJ2-1 NA NA TRBV5-1
TGTGCCAGCAGCCCTCGACAGGACAGGTTCACCTACGAGCAGTACTTC CASSPRQDRFTYEQYF TRBJ2-7 TRBD1 NA TRBV9
TGTGCCAGCAGCTTATACCCCCGCTCCAGACAGGGAAACTATGGCTACACCTTC CASSLYPRSRQGNYGYTF TRBJ1-2 TRBD1 NA TRBV7-6
TGTGCCACCAGCAGAGGCGACGGAGGTAGGGAAAAACTGTTTTTT CATSRGDGGREKLFF TRBJ1-4 NA NA TRBV15
TGCGCCAGCAGCCCCCAGACAGGGAGCAACGAGCAGTACTTC CASSPQTGSNEQYF TRBJ2-7 TRBD1 NA TRBV5-1
TGTGCCAGCAGTTGGCTGCGGACAAACTCATACGAGCAGTACTTC CASSWLRTNSYEQYF TRBJ2-7 NA many TRBV27
TGTGCCATCAGTCGGGACAGCGTCAATCAGCCCCAGCATTTT CAISRDSVNQPQHF TRBJ1-5 TRBD1 NA TRBV10-3
TGTGCCAGCAGCGCCCTAGCGGGGGGGCGGGATGAGCAGTTCTTC CASSALAGGRDEQFF TRBJ2-1 TRBD2 once TRBV9
TGCGCCAGCAGTCAATTCGTGGGGGCAAAGTACACCGGGGAGCTGTTTTTT CASSQFVGAKYTGELFF TRBJ2-2 NA few TRBV23-1
TGTGCCACCGGGGGGATGCTTGGCCATGAGCAGTTCTTC CATGGMLGHEQFF TRBJ2-1 TRBD2 once TRBV10-3
TGTGCCAGCAGCTTAAGATGGTCCAGTGAGGGCAATGAGCAGTTCTTC CASSLRWSSEGNEQFF TRBJ2-1 NA NA TRBV7-3
TGTGCCAGCAGCGTATTAGCGGGGCCTAGCACAGATACGCAGTATTTT CASSVLAGPSTDTQYF TRBJ2-3 TRBD2 NA TRBV9
TGCGCCAGCTCTGGACTAGCGGGGGGTACGCAGTATTTT CASSGLAGGTQYF TRBJ2-3 TRBD2 NA TRBV10-1
TGTGCCTTCTCGGGACAGGGTCTCGGGGAGCTGTTTTTT CAFSGQGLGELFF TRBJ2-2 TRBD1 once TRBV7-8
TGTGCCAGCAGTTACAATCTAGTTACGAACACCGGGGAGCTGTTTTTT CASSYNLVTNTGELFF TRBJ2-2 NA NA TRBV6-5
TGTGCCAGCAGGGAACAGACGGGAGTAGGGGTCTACGAGCAGTACTTC CASREQTGVGVYEQYF TRBJ2-7 NA NA TRBV7-2